One sample yielded the 27 T cell receptor beta chains listed below, sequenced in a study of somatic mutations in cytotoxic T cells in rheumatoid arthritis. Some clones are missing from TCRdb's copy, which holds only in-frame ones; the method was immunoSEQ multiplex PCR. The sample lists roughly 20,000 clones, over 80% occurring once. Material: CD8+ T cells sorted from blood. The source of these receptors is an adult with rheumatoid arthritis.

This clone ranks as large. The genes are TRBV5-5 and TRBJ2-1, with D possibly TRBD2 on 5 matching bases. V was clipped by 3 bases and J by 2 bases, with 12 bases between them. CDR1 is SGHKS, CDR2 YYEKEE, per germline (reference sequence). The CDR3 runs 15 residues. CDR3 coding DNA: TGTGCCAGCAGCTACGGAGCCGGGGCCTACAATGAGCAGTTCTTC. Its protein is CASSYGAGAYNEQFF.

This chain connects TRBV9 to TRBJ1-1; 7 nucleotides match TRBD1. V trimming: 4 bases; J trimming: 7 bases; junction bases outside the gene matches: 4. The CDR3 totals 12 residues. Germline lookup yields CDR1 SGDLS and CDR2 YYNGEE. The CDR3 sequence: CASSKGASEAFF. The CDR3 DNA reads TGTGCCAGCAGCAAGGGGGCCAGTGAAGCTTTCTTT.

This clone is a singleton in its sample. The chain has TRBV28 and TRBJ1-2, with TRBD1 identical over 7 bases. The germline CDR1 and CDR2 sequences are MDHEN and SYDVKM. CDR3 length equals 13 residues. Losses at the gene ends were 5 bases for V and 4 bases for J; bases not matched to a gene: 4. The CDR3 protein is CASSVTGFYGYTF. CDR3 nucleotide sequence: TGTGCCAGCAGTGTGACAGGGTTCTATGGCTACACCTTC.

The gene calls are TRBV4-1 and TRBJ1-5; 7 bases align to TRBD1. Germline V gives CDR1 MGHRA, CDR2 YSYEKL. V shed 1 base and J 2 bases; nucleotides not matched to a gene: 2. CDR3 size: 15 residues. DNA of the CDR3: TGCGCCAGCAGCCAAGGGACAGGCCGCAATCAGCCCCAGCATTTT. It encodes CASSQGTGRNQPQHF.

This chain joins TRBV7-9 and TRBJ2-7; D is unresolved. CDR3 length equals 12 residues. The germline CDR1 and CDR2 sequences are SEHNR and FQNEAQ (reference sequence). V shed 4 bases and J shed 4 bases, with 8 bases lying between them. Here the CDR3 reads CASSSLPYEQYF. The DNA of the CDR3 is TGTGCCAGCAGCTCCCTCCCGTACGAGCAGTACTTC. Looking up the rest from reference TRBV7-9 and TRBJ2-7 gives the full variable domain: DTGVSQNPRHKITKRGQNVTFRCDPISEHNRLYWYRQTLGQGPEFLTYFQNEAQLEKSRLLSDRFSAERPKGSFSTLEIQRTEQGDSAMYLCASSSLPYEQYFGPGTRLTVT.

This clone was seen more than once but under ten times. The chain has TRBV13 and TRBJ1-2; 8 bases map to TRBD1. Germline V gene sequence: CDR1 PRHDT, CDR2 FYEKMQ (reference sequence). V trimming: 4 bases; J trimming: 1 base; junction bases outside the gene matches: 2. This CDR3 has 14 amino acids. CDR3 nucleotides: TGTGCCAGCAGCTCGGGACAGGATAACTATGGCTACACCTTC. This codes for CASSSGQDNYGYTF. The variable domain in full, completed from reference TRBV13 and TRBJ1-2, reads AAGVIQSPRHLIKEKRETATLKCYPIPRHDTVYWYQQGPGQDPQFLISFYEKMQSDKGSIPDRFSAQQFSDYHSELNMSSLELGDSALYFCASSSGQDNYGYTFGSGTRLTVV.

This chain connects TRBV29-1 to TRBJ2-3, with unresolved D. Germline CDR1 and CDR2: SQVTM and ANQGSEA. The CDR3 loop spans 15 amino acids. V was cut by 1 base and J by 1 base, with 12 bases left in between. In nucleotides, the CDR3 is TGCAGCGTTGAAGTTGTCGAAACCGGCACAGATACGCAGTATTTT. Translated: CSVEVVETGTDTQYF.

This chain connects TRBV9 to TRBJ2-7; no clear D. The CDR3 is 13 residues long. Trimming took off 4 bases at V and 4 bases at J, with 12 bases between the two ends. Per germline, CDR1 SGDLS and CDR2 YYNGEE. The CDR3 is CASSPTTSYEQYF. The CDR3, as DNA: TGTGCCAGCAGCCCCACCACGTCGTACGAGCAGTACTTC.

The V and J genes are TRBV7-8 and TRBJ1-5; D is perhaps TRBD1 (5 bases). Germline V gene data show CDR1 as SGHVS and CDR2 as FQNEAQ. The CDR3 sequence is 14 residues long. V was pared by 3 bases and J by 4 bases, with 10 bases between. This chain's CDR3 is CASSFGAGNQPQHF. The CDR3 DNA sequence: TGTGCCAGCAGCTTTGGGGCGGGGAATCAGCCCCAGCATTTT.

The V gene is TRBV11-2, the J gene TRBJ2-1; D remains ambiguous. V lost 5 bases to trimming and J lost 2 bases, with 13 bases between them. Germline CDR1 reads SGHAT; CDR2 reads FQNNGV. This CDR3 contains 15 residues. The CDR3 reads CASSIRSPTYNEQFF. The CDR3 bases are TGTGCCAGCAGCATTAGGTCCCCGACCTACAATGAGCAGTTCTTC.

CDR3 protein: CASIGSAGNYEQYF. Written as DNA, the CDR3 is TGTGCCAGCATCGGCTCAGCGGGGAACTACGAGCAGTACTTC. This chain uses TRBV25-1 with TRBJ2-7, with 7 bases aligning to TRBD2. The junction had 9 bases not matched to a gene; V was cut back by 7 bases and J by 3 bases. The CDR3 contains 14 residues. The germline gives CDR1 MGHDK, CDR2 SYGVNS.

V and J are TRBV7-9 and TRBJ2-5; no reliable D call. The V gene's germline CDR1 is SEHNR and CDR2 FQNEAQ (reference sequence). The CDR3 has 13 residues. V was trimmed by 5 bases and J by 0 bases, leaving 7 bases between them. The CDR3 DNA follows: TGTGCCAGCAGCGACACTTACCAAGAGACCCAGTACTTC. It codes for CASSDTYQETQYF.

The V gene is TRBV5-1, the J gene TRBJ1-2; possible D gene TRBD1, 6 bases. Germline lookup yields CDR1 SGHRS and CDR2 YFSETQ. The ends were cut back, 4 bases at V and 3 bases at J, with 16 bases in the middle. The CDR3 is 15 amino acids. CDR3 bases: TGCGCCAGCAGCCCAAGGGGGTTACAGGACTATGGCTACACCTTC. Translating it yields CASSPRGLQDYGYTF.

The chain joins TRBV9 to TRBJ2-7; 7 bases align to TRBD1. The V segment lost 4 bases and the J segment 2 bases; nucleotides outside the gene matches: 9. The germline V gene encodes CDR1 SGDLS and CDR2 YYNGEE. The CDR3 contains 15 residues. The CDR3 coding sequence is TGTGCCAGCAGCCCAAAGACAGGGTCCACCTACGAGCAGTACTTC. Its translation: CASSPKTGSTYEQYF.

The chain employs TRBV6-5 and TRBJ2-7, with D tentatively TRBD1 (7 bases). The CDR3 length is 16 residues. Germline values: CDR1 MNHEY, CDR2 SVGAGI. V was pared by 2 bases and J by 6 bases, with 20 bases between. In DNA, the CDR3 is TGTGCCAGCAGTTACACGGCCGGGGGCAGGGGGTCCGAGCAGTACTTC. This encodes CASSYTAGGRGSEQYF.

This sequence joins TRBV28 and TRBJ1-5, with D unclear. Per germline, CDR1 MDHEN and CDR2 SYDVKM. The CDR3 has 14 amino acids. V was clipped by 2 bases and J by 0 bases, with 5 bases between them. Here the CDR3 reads CASSLISSNQPQHF. CDR3 coding DNA: TGTGCCAGCAGTTTAATATCTAGCAATCAGCCCCAGCATTTT.

V is TRBV27 and J is TRBJ1-2; D call uncertain. The ends were cut back, 5 bases at V and 4 bases at J, with 17 bases in the middle. Germline CDR1 and CDR2: MNHEY and SMNVEV (reference sequence). This CDR3 comprises 15 residues. The CDR3 sequence is CASSKNGGSAYGYTF. For the CDR3, the DNA is TGTGCCAGCAGTAAAAACGGTGGGTCAGCCTATGGCTACACCTTC.

The chain has TRBV7-9 and TRBJ1-3; no clear D. Trimming removed 3 bases from V and 6 bases from J, with 12 bases in between. Looked up from germline, CDR1 is SEHNR and CDR2 is FQNEAQ (reference sequence). This CDR3 contains 14 residues. As DNA, the CDR3 is TGTGCCAGCAGCTTGCTGGTTCCCCAAAACACCATATATTTT. Its protein is CASSLLVPQNTIYF. The variable domain in full, completed from reference TRBV7-9 and TRBJ1-3, reads DTGVSQNPRHKITKRGQNVTFRCDPISEHNRLYWYRQTLGQGPEFLTYFQNEAQLEKSRLLSDRFSAERPKGSFSTLEIQRTEQGDSAMYLCASSLLVPQNTIYFGEGSWLTVV.

This clone is labeled as medium-sized. V gene TRBV6-4 combines with J gene TRBJ1-5; maybe TRBD1 (6 bases). The germline CDR1 and CDR2 sequences are MRHNA and SNTAGT. The V and J ends lost 4 bases and 4 bases respectively, with 8 bases between them. This CDR3 spans 13 amino acids. In nucleotides, the CDR3 is TGTGCCAGCAGTGGGGGGGCAAATCAGCCCCAGCATTTT. Its translation: CASSGGANQPQHF.

This chain connects TRBV30 to TRBJ2-1, with TRBD2 matching 9 bases. This CDR3 comprises 15 residues. The germline gives CDR1 GTSNPN, CDR2 SVGIG (reference sequence). Unmatched junction bases numbered 12, after V lost 5 bases and J lost 7 bases. The chain's CDR3 is CAWAMAGGPGNEQFF. The CDR3 DNA reads TGTGCCTGGGCTATGGCGGGAGGGCCGGGGAATGAGCAGTTCTTC.

This rearrangement joins TRBV28 to TRBJ2-7, with TRBD1 identical over 7 bases. V dropped 7 bases and J dropped 2; count of bases not matched to a gene: 5. CDR3 length: 13 residues. Germline CDR1 reads MDHEN; CDR2 reads SYDVKM. The CDR3 protein is CASTTGYPYEQYF. The CDR3 coding sequence is TGTGCCAGCACGACAGGGTACCCCTACGAGCAGTACTTC.

This clone has a handful of counts. The V and J genes are TRBV6-5 and TRBJ1-6, with TRBD1 matching 7 bases. The CDR3 is made up of 15 amino acids. Unmatched junction bases numbered 1, after V lost 4 bases and J lost 1 base. Germline CDR1 MNHEY, CDR2 SVGAGI. CDR3 nucleotide sequence: TGTGCCAGCAGTTTACAGGGGTCCTATAATTCACCCCTCCACTTT. As protein: CASSLQGSYNSPLHF.

This clone was seen only a few times. Written as DNA, the CDR3 is TGTGCCAGCAGCGTAGACCCCCCTGGAGTAGCGGGAGAAGATACGCAGTATTTT. This encodes CASSVDPPGVAGEDTQYF. The chain recombines TRBV9 with TRBJ2-3; TRBD2 aligns across 9 bases. Germline assignment: CDR1 SGDLS and CDR2 YYNGEE. The V segment lost 0 bases and the J segment 5 bases; nucleotides outside the gene matches: 13. The CDR3 has 18 residues.

The chain links TRBV7-9 to TRBJ1-4, with D maybe TRBD1 (6 bases). CDR3 length: 15 amino acids. Germline V CDR1 and CDR2: SEHNR, FQNEAQ (reference sequence). The V gene lost 6 bases and the J gene lost 8 bases, with 19 bases spanning the gap. The CDR3: CASRSTGPFGEKLFF. The CDR3 bases are TGTGCCAGCAGATCCACAGGGCCCTTTGGGGAAAAACTGTTTTTT.

V usage is TRBV7-9 and J usage is TRBJ1-2; TRBD1 might be the D (5 bases). Per the germline V gene, CDR1 is SEHNR and CDR2 is FQNEAQ (reference sequence). The ends were cut back, 5 bases at V and 4 bases at J, with 14 bases in the middle. The CDR3 consists of 14 residues. CDR3 DNA: TGTGCCAGCAGCCCTAGTACAGGTCTCTATGGCTACACCTTC. Protein: CASSPSTGLYGYTF.

V and J are TRBV6-1 and TRBJ2-1; TRBD2 is a possible D gene (6 bases). The CDR3 contains 16 residues. Germline assignment: CDR1 MNHNS and CDR2 SASEGT. Trimming cost V 0 bases and J 8 bases, with 17 bases left between them. The CDR3 sequence is CASSEALEGTIYEQFF. The CDR3 DNA is TGTGCCAGCAGTGAAGCGCTGGAGGGCACGATATATGAGCAGTTCTTC.

The chain recombines TRBV11-2 with TRBJ1-2; a possible D gene is TRBD1 (5 bases). From germline, CDR1 is SGHAT and CDR2 FQNNGV. The length of the CDR3 is 15 residues. V lost 2 bases to trimming and J lost 4 bases, with 14 bases between them. DNA for the CDR3: TGTGCCAGCAGCTTATCCCCGCAGGGTGTCTATGGCTACACCTTC. It encodes CASSLSPQGVYGYTF.